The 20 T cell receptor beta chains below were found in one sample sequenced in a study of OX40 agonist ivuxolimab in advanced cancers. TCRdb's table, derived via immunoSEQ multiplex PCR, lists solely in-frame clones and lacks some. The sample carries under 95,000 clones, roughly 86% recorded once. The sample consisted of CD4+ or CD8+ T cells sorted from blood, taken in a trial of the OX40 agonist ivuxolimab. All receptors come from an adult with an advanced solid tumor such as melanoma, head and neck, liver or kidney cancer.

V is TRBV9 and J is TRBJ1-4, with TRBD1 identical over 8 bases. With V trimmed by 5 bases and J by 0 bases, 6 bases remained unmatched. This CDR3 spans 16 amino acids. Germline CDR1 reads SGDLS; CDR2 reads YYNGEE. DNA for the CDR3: TGTGCCAGCAGTGGCCGGGACAGGACAACTAATGAAAAACTGTTTTTT. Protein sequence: CASSGRDRTTNEKLFF.

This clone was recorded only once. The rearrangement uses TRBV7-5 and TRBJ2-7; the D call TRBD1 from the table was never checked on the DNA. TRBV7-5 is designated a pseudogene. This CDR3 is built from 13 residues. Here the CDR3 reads CVRSLADSLEQYF. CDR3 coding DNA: TGTGTCAGAAGCTTAGCGGACAGCCTAGAGCAGTACTTC.

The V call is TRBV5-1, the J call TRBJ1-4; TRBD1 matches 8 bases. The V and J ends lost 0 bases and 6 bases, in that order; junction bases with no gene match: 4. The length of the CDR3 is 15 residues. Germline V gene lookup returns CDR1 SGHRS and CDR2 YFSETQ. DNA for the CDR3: TGCGCCAGCAGCTTGGAAGGCAGGGGGCATGAAAAACTGTTTTTT. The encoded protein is CASSLEGRGHEKLFF.

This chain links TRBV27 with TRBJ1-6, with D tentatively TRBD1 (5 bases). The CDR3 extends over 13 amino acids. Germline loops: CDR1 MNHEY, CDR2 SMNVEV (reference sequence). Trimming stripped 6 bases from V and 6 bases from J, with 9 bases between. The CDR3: CASRDILNSPLHF. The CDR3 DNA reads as TGTGCCAGCAGGGACATCCTTAATTCACCCCTCCACTTT.

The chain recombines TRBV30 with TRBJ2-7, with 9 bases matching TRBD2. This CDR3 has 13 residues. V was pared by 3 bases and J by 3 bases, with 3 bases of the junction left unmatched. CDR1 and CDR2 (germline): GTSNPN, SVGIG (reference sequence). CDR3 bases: TGTGCCTGGAGGCGGGGGGGGGTCTACGAGCAGTACTTC. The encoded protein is CAWRRGGVYEQYF.

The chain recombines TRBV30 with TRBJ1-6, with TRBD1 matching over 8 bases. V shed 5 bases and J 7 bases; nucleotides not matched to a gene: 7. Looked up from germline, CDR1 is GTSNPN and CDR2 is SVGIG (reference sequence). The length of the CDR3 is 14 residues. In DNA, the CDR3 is TGTGCCTGGTTATACAGGGGGTACAATTCACCCCTCCACTTT. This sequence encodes CAWLYRGYNSPLHF.

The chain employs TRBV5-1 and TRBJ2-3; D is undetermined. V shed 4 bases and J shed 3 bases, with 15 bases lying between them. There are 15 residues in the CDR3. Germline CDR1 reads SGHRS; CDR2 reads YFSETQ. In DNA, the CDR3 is TGCGCCAGCAGCACTACAGCTATTTTAACAGATACGCAGTATTTT. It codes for CASSTTAILTDTQYF. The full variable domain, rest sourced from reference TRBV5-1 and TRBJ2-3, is KAGVTQTPRYLIKTRGQQVTLSCSPISGHRSVSWYQQTPGQGLQFLFEYFSETQRNKGNFPGRFSGRQFSNSRSEMNVSTLELGDSALYLCASSTTAILTDTQYFGPGTRLTVL.

The CDR3 protein is CASSFDRLYGYTF. The CDR3 DNA sequence: TGTGCCAGCAGTTTCGACAGGCTCTATGGCTACACCTTC. This chain links TRBV7-8 with TRBJ1-2, with D perhaps TRBD1 (6 bases). The CDR3 extends over 13 amino acids. Germline V gives CDR1 SGHVS, CDR2 FQNEAQ. Trimming cost V 6 bases and J 4 bases, with 12 bases left between them.

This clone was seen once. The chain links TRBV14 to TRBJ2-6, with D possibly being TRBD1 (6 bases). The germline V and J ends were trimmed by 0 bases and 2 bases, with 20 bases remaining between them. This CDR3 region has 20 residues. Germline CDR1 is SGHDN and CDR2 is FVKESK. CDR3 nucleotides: TGTGCCAGCAGCCAAGATTATCGCAGGGGAAGATTGGCTGGGGCCAACGTCCTGACTTTC. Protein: CASSQDYRRGRLAGANVLTF.

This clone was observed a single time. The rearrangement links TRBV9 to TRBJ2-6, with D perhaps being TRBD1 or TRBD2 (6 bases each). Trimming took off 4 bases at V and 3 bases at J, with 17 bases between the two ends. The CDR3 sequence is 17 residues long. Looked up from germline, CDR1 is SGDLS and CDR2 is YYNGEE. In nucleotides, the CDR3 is TGTGCCAGCAGCCCCGACCCGGGGGCGGTTGGGGCCAACGTCCTGACTTTC. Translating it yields CASSPDPGAVGANVLTF.

The CDR3 DNA sequence: TGCGCCAGCAGCTTGGCGGGGGGGTCCTCCTACGAGCAGTACTTC. It yields the protein CASSLAGGSSYEQYF. The chain uses TRBV5-1 and TRBJ2-7; TRBD2 matches at 8 bases. CDR1 is SGHRS and CDR2 is YFSETQ in the germline V gene. The CDR3 has 15 amino acids. V dropped 0 bases and J dropped 0; count of bases not matched to a gene: 2.

CDR3 protein: CASTASPGVGSYNEQFF. Written as DNA, the CDR3 is TGTGCCAGCACCGCGTCCCCAGGGGTAGGCTCCTACAATGAGCAGTTCTTC. The V gene is TRBV28, the J gene TRBJ2-1; D might be TRBD1 (6 bases). This CDR3 contains 17 residues. Germline V gene lookup returns CDR1 MDHEN and CDR2 SYDVKM. Trimming removed 7 bases at V and 0 bases at J, with 19 bases between.

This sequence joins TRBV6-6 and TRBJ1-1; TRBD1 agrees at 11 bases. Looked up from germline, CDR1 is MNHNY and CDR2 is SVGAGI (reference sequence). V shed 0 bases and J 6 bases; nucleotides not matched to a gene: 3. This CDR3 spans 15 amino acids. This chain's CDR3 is CASSYSGQGAPEAFF. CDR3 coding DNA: TGTGCCAGCAGTTACTCCGGACAGGGGGCCCCTGAAGCTTTCTTT.

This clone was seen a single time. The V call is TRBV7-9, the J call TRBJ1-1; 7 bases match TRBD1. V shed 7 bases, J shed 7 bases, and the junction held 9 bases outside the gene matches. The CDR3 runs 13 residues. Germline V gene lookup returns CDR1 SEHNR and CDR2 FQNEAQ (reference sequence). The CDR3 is CASKSGQALEAFF. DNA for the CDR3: TGTGCCAGCAAGTCCGGACAGGCGCTTGAAGCTTTCTTT. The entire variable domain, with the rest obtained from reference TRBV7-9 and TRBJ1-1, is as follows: DTGVSQNPRHKITKRGQNVTFRCDPISEHNRLYWYRQTLGQGPEFLTYFQNEAQLEKSRLLSDRFSAERPKGSFSTLEIQRTEQGDSAMYLCASKSGQALEAFFGQGTRLTVV.

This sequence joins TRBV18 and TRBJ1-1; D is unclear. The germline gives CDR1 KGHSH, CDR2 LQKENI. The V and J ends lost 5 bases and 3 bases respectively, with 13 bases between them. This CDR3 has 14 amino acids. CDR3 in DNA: TGTGCCAGCTCAGAAAGGGCTTCGGACACTGAAGCTTTCTTT. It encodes CASSERASDTEAFF. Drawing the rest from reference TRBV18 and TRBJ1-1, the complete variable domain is NAGVMQNPRHLVRRRGQEARLRCSPMKGHSHVYWYRQLPEEGLKFMVYLQKENIIDESGMPKERFSAEFPKEGPSILRIQQVVRGDSAAYFCASSERASDTEAFFGQGTRLTVV.

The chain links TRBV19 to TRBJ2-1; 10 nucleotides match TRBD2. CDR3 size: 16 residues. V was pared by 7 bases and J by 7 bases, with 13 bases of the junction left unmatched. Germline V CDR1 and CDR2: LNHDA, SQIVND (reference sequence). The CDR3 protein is CASTPWGAGGQNEQFF. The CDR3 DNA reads TGTGCCAGTACCCCTTGGGGAGCGGGGGGGCAGAATGAGCAGTTCTTC.

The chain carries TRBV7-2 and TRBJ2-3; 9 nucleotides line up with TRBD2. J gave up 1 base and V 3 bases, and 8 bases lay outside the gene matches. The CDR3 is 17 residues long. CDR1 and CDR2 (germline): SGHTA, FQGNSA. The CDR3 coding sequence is TGTGCCAGCAGCTTTGGAGGAGCGGGGGGACGCACAGATACGCAGTATTTT. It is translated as CASSFGGAGGRTDTQYF.

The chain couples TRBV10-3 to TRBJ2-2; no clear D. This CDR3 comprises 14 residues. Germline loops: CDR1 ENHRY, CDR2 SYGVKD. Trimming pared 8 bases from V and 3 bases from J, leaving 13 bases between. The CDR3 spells CAIGRQSDTGELFF. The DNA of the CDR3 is TGTGCCATCGGTCGGCAGTCCGACACCGGGGAGCTGTTTTTT.

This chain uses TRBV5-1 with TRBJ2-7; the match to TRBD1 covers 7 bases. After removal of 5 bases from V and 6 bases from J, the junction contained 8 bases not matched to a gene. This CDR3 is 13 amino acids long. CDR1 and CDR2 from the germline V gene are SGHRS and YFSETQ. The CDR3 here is CASSQLRGREQYF. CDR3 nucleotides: TGCGCCAGCAGTCAACTTAGGGGGCGCGAGCAGTACTTC.

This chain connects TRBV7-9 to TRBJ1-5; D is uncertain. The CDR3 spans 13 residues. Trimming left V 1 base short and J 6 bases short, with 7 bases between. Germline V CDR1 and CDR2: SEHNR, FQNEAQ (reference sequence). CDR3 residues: CASSLEKGQPQHF. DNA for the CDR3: TGTGCCAGCAGCTTAGAGAAGGGTCAGCCCCAGCATTTT. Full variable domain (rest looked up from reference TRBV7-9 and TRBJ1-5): DTGVSQNPRHKITKRGQNVTFRCDPISEHNRLYWYRQTLGQGPEFLTYFQNEAQLEKSRLLSDRFSAERPKGSFSTLEIQRTEQGDSAMYLCASSLEKGQPQHFGDGTRLSIL.